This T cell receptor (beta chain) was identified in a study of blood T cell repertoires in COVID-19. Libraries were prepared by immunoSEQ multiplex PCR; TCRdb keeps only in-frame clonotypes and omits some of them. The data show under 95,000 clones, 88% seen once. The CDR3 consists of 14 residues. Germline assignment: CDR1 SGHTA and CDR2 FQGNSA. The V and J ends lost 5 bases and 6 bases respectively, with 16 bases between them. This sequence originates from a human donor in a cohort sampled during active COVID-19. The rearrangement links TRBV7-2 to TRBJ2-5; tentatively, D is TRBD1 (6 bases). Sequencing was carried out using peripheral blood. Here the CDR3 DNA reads TGTGCCAGCAGCCTCCGACAGGAACTGCAGACCCAGTACTTC. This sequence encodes CASSLRQELQTQYF.